The 11 T cell receptor beta chains below were found in one sample sequenced in a study of post-analysis software for immune sequencing data. Overall study findings and caveats: Elevated frequency relative to controls characterized about 5 TRBV segments in patients, TRBV5-6, TRBV5-1 and TRBV20-1 among them.

The authors incorporated unique molecular identifiers into the TCR beta cDNA libraries. From the PCR reads, TCRdb called clonotypes with MiXCR, one entry per CDR3 protein. The sample lists roughly 180,000 distinct CDR3 sequences; roughly 31% were seen once. Their antigens are not known. The material sequenced was blood. These receptors came from a girl aged 5-17 years with multiple sclerosis.

The chain recombines TRBV27 with TRBJ2-7, with 9 positions matching TRBD1. Germline V gene data show CDR1 as MNHEY and CDR2 as SMNVEV (reference sequence). V was pared by 1 base and J by 0 bases, with 13 bases of the junction left unmatched. There are 19 residues in the CDR3. CDR3 bases: TGTGCCAGCAGTTTATTGCCGGGACAGGGACCTACGTACTCCTACGAGCAGTACTTC. Translated: CASSLLPGQGPTYSYEQYF.

This clonotype was seen a few times. CDR3 in DNA: TGTGCCAGCAGCTCCCAGGGGCTAGCGGGTTTTTATACGCAGTATTTT. As protein: CASSSQGLAGFYTQYF. The J gene is TRBJ2-3, the V gene TRBV2; 8 positions agree with TRBD2. The CDR3 is made up of 16 amino acids. J gave up 7 bases and V 6 bases, and 15 bases lay outside the gene matches. The germline V gene encodes CDR1 SNHLY and CDR2 FYNNEI. The variable domain in full, with the rest retrieved from reference TRBV2 and TRBJ2-3, is EPEVTQTPSHQVTQMGQEVILRCVPISNHLYFYWYRQILGQKVEFLVSFYNNEISEKSEIFDDQFSVERPDGSNFTLKIRSTKLEDSAMYFCASSSQGLAGFYTQYFGPGTRLTVL.

This clonotype was seen ten or more times. The chain employs TRBV6-4 and TRBJ2-6; a weak D match, TRBD1 (6 bases). Germline CDR1 MRHNA, CDR2 SNTAGT. This CDR3 is 14 amino acids long. V was shortened by 7 bases and J by 0 bases, with 7 bases between the two germline ends. CDR3 sequence reads: CASKDSSGANVLTF. For the CDR3, the DNA is TGTGCCAGCAAGGACAGCTCTGGGGCCAACGTCCTGACTTTC.

This chain links TRBV7-2 with TRBJ1-4; D gene unclear. This CDR3 comprises 13 residues. Germline V gene data show CDR1 as SGHTA and CDR2 as FQGNSA. With 2 bases removed from V and 7 bases from J, the gap between germline ends came to 8 bases. The CDR3 spells CASSLIGGEKLFF. DNA for the CDR3: TGTGCCAGCAGCTTAATCGGCGGTGAAAAACTGTTTTTT. The full variable domain, in which reference TRBV7-2 and TRBJ1-4 provide the parts outside the CDR3, is GAGVSQSPSNKVTEKGKDVELRCDPISGHTALYWYRQSLGQGLEFLIYFQGNSAPDKSGLPSDRFSAERTGGSVSTLTIQRTQQEDSAVYLCASSLIGGEKLFFGSGTQLSVL.

This clonotype has just a few counts. The chain is built from TRBV21-1 and TRBJ2-7; the D call in the table, TRBD1, was not verified against the DNA. TRBV21-1 is termed a pseudogene. This CDR3 has 17 amino acids. CDR3 sequence: CASSPGQGIRVHHEQYF. Written as DNA, the CDR3 is TGTGCCAGCAGCCCGGGACAGGGGATCCGTGTTCACCACGAGCAGTACTTC.

In its sample, this clonotype was seen a few times. The chain recombines TRBV3-1 with TRBJ1-1, with D unclear. CDR1 is LGHDT and CDR2 is YNNKEL in the germline V gene (reference sequence). This CDR3 comprises 15 residues. With 1 base removed from V and 4 bases from J, the gap between germline ends came to 13 bases. The CDR3 sequence is CASSQVRTVGTEAFF. The CDR3 coding sequence is TGTGCCAGCAGCCAAGTTCGGACGGTTGGCACTGAAGCTTTCTTT. Full variable domain (rest looked up from reference TRBV3-1 and TRBJ1-1): DTAVSQTPKYLVTQMGNDKSIKCEQNLGHDTMYWYKQDSKKFLKIMFSYNNKELIINETVPNRFSPKSPDKAHLNLHINSLELGDSAVYFCASSQVRTVGTEAFFGQGTRLTVV.

The chain's CDR3 is CASSLSAPYRGGTDTQYF. The DNA for the CDR3 is TGTGCCAGCAGCTTATCTGCCCCGTACAGGGGTGGGACAGATACGCAGTATTTT. V usage is TRBV7-3 and J usage is TRBJ2-3; TRBD1 matches 7 bases. The length of the CDR3 is 18 residues. CDR1 is SGHTA, CDR2 FQGTGA, per germline. V dropped 2 bases and J dropped 3; count of bases not matched to a gene: 14.

V is TRBV20-1 and J is TRBJ1-1; perhaps TRBD1 as D (5 bases). V was pared by 5 bases and J by 0 bases, with 13 bases between. There are 14 residues in the CDR3. From germline, CDR1 is DFQATT and CDR2 SNEGSKA (reference sequence). This chain's CDR3 is CSAYSGAMNTEAFF. The CDR3 nucleotides read TGCAGTGCTTATAGCGGGGCAATGAACACTGAAGCTTTCTTT.

This clonotype was found many times. V and J are TRBV20-1 and TRBJ2-7; a possible D gene is TRBD1 (5 bases). With 2 bases removed from V and 2 bases from J, the gap between germline ends came to 7 bases. The CDR3 extends over 12 amino acids. CDR1 DFQATT and CDR2 SNEGSKA come from the germline V gene (reference sequence). As DNA, the CDR3 is TGCAGTGCTAGACCAGGGACCTACGAGCAGTACTTC. Translated, it gives CSARPGTYEQYF.

A word on this clonotype: A much larger clone lies one base from this, so it may be a read error. The CDR3 loop is CSATETGLGNEQFF. The CDR3 nucleotides are TGCAGTGCTACCGAGACAGGGCTAGGGAATGAGCAGTTCTTC. The V and J genes are TRBV20-1 and TRBJ2-1, with 7 positions matching TRBD1. CDR1 is DFQATT and CDR2 is SNEGSKA in the germline V gene (reference sequence). Losses at the gene ends were 4 bases for V and 7 bases for J; bases not matched to a gene: 10. This CDR3 has 14 amino acids.

This clonotype has only one observation. This sequence may be a read error, since a much larger clone differs from it by one base. The chain has TRBV20-1 and TRBJ2-3; D not certain. CDR1 is DFQATT, CDR2 SNEGSKA, per germline (reference sequence). The CDR3 sequence is 15 residues long. In DNA, the CDR3 is TGCAGTGCTAGAGATCCGGTAGCTGGCACAGATACGCGGTATTTT. Its protein product is CSARDPVAGTDTRYF.